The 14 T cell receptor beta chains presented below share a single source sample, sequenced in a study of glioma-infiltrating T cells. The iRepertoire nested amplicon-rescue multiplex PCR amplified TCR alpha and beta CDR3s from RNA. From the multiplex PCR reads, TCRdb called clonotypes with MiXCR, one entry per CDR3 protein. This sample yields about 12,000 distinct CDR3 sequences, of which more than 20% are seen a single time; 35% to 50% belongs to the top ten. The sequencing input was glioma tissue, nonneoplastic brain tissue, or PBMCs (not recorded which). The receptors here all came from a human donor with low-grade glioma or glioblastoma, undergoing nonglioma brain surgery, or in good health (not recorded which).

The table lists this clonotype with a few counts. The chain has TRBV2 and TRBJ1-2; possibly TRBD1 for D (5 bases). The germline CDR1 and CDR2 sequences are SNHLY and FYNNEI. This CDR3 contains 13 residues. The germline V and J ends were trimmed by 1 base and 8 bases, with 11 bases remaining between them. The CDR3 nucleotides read TGTGCCAGCAGTGAAGGACAGATTAGGGGCTACACCTTC. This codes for CASSEGQIRGYTF.

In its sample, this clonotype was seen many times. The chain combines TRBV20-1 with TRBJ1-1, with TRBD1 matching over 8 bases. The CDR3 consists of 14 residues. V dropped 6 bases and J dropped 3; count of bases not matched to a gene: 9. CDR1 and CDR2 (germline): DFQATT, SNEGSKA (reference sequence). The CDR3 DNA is TGCAGTGCAAAGACAGGGGCTAGGGACACTGAAGCTTTCTTT. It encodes CSAKTGARDTEAFF.

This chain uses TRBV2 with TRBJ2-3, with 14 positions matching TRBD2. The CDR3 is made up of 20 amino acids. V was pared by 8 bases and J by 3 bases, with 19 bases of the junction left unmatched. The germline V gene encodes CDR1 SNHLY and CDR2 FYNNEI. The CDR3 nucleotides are TGTGCCAGCCCTAGTGAGACTAGCGGGAGGGGAAGACGGGATACAGATACGCAGTATTTT. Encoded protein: CASPSETSGRGRRDTDTQYF.

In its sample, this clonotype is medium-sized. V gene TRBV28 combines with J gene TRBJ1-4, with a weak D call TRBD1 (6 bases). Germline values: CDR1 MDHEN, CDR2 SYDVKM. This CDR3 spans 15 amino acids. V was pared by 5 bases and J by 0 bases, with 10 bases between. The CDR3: CASSTGQSTNEKLFF. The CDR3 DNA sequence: TGTGCCAGCAGTACTGGACAGTCAACTAATGAAAAACTGTTTTTT.

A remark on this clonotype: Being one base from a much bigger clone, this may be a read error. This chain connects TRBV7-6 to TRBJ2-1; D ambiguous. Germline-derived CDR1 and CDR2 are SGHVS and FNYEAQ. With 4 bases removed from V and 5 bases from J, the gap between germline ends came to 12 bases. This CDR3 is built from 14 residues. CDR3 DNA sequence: TGTGCCAGCAGCTCGCGAGTGATACACAATGAGCAGTTCTTC. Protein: CASSSRVIHNEQFF.

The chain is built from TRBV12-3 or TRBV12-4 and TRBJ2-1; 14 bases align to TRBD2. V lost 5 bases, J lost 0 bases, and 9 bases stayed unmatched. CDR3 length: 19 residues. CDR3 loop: CASSGPGTSGSVSYNEQFF. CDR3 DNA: TGTGCCAGCAGTGGTCCCGGGACTAGCGGGAGCGTCTCCTACAATGAGCAGTTCTTC.

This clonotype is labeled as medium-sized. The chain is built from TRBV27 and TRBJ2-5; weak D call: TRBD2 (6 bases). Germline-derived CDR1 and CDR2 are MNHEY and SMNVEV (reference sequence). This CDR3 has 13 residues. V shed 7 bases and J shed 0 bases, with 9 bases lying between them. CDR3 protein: CASIGGDQETQYF. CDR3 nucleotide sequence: TGTGCCAGCATAGGCGGGGACCAAGAGACCCAGTACTTC.

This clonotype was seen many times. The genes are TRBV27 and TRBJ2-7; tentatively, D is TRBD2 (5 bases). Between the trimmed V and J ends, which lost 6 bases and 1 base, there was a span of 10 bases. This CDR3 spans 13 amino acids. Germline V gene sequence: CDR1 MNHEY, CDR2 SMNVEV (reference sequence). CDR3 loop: CASRPPGSYEQYF. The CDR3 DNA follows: TGTGCCAGCAGACCCCCGGGGTCCTACGAGCAGTACTTC.

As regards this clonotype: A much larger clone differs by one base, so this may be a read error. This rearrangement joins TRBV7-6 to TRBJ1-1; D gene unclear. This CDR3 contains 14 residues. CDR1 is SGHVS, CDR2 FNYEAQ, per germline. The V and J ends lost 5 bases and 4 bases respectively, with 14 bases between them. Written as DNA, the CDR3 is TGTGCCAGCAGCCGAAGATCGGGAGGCACTGAAGCTTTCTTT. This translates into CASSRRSGGTEAFF.

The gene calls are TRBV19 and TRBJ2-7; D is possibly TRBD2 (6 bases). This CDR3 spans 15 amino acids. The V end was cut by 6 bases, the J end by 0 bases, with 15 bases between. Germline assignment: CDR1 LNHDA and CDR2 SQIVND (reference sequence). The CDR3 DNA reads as TGTGCCAGTAGCAGTAGGGACGGGAGCTCCTACGAGCAGTACTTC. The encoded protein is CASSSRDGSSYEQYF. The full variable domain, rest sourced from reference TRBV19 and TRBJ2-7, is DGGITQSPKYLFRKEGQNVTLSCEQNLNHDAMYWYRQDPGQGLRLIYYSQIVNDFQKGDIAEGYSVSREKKESFPLTVTSAQKNPTAFYLCASSSRDGSSYEQYFGPGTRLTVT.

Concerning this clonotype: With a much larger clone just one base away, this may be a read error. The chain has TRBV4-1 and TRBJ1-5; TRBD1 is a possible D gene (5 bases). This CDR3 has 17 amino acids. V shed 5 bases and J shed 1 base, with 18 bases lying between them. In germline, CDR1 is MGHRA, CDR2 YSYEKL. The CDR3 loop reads CASSTGHPQGSNQPQHF. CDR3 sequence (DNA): TGCGCCAGCAGCACAGGACACCCCCAAGGAAGCAATCAGCCCCAGCATTTT.

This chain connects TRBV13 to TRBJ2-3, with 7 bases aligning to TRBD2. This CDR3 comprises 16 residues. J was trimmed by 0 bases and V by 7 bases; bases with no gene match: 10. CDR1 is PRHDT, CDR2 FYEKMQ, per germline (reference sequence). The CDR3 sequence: CASTQGLAASTDTQYF. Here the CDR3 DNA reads TGTGCCAGCACTCAAGGCCTAGCGGCTAGCACAGATACGCAGTATTTT.

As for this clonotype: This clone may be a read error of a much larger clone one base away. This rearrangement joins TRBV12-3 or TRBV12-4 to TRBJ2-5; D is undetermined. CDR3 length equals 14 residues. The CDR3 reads CASSASSQQGTQYF. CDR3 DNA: TGCGCCAGCAGTGCGAGTAGCCAGCAAGGGACCCAGTACTTC.

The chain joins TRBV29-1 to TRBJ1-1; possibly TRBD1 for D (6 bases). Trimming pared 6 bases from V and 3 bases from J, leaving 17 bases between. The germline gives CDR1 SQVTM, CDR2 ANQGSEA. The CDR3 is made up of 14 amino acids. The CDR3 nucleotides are TGCAGCGTGGCCTCCACGGACAGATACACTGAAGCTTTCTTT. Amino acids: CSVASTDRYTEAFF.